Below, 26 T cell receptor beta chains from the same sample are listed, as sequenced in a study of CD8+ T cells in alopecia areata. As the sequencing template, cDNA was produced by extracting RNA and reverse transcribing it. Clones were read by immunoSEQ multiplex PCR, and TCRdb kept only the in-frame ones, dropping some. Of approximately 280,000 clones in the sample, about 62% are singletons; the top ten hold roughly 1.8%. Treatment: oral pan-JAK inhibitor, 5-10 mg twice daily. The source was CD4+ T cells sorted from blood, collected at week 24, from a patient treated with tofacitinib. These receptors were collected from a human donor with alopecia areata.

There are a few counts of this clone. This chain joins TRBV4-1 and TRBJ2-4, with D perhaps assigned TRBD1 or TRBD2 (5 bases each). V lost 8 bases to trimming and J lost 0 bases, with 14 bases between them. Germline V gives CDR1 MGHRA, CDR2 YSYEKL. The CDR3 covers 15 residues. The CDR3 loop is CASGGVKLAKNIQYF. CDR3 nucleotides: TGCGCCAGCGGGGGAGTGAAACTAGCCAAAAACATTCAGTACTTC.

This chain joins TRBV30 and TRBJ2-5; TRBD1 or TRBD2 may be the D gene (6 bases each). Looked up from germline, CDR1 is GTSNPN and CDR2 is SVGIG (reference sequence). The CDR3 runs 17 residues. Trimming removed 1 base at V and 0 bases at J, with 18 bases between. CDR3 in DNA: TGTGCCTGGAGTGCAAACTTCGTCGGGGGCCACCAAGAGACCCAGTACTTC. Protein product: CAWSANFVGGHQETQYF.

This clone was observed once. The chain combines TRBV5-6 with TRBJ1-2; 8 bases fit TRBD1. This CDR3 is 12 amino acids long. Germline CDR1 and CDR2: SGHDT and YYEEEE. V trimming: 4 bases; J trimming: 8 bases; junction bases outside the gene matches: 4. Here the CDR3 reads CASSATGVGYTF. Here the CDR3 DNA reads TGTGCCAGCAGCGCGACAGGGGTAGGCTACACCTTC.

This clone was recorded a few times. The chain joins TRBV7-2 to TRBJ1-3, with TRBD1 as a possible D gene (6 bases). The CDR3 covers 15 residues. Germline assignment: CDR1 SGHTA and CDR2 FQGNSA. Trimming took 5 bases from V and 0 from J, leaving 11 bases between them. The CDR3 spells CASSAGQSSGNTIYF. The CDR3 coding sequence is TGTGCCAGCAGCGCCGGACAGAGCTCTGGAAACACCATATATTTT. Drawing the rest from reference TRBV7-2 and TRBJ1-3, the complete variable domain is GAGVSQSPSNKVTEKGKDVELRCDPISGHTALYWYRQSLGQGLEFLIYFQGNSAPDKSGLPSDRFSAERTGGSVSTLTIQRTQQEDSAVYLCASSAGQSSGNTIYFGEGSWLTVV.

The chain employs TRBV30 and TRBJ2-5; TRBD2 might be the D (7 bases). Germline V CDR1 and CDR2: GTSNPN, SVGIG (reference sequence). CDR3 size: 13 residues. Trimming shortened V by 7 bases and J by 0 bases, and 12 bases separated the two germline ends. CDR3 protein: CASAGQNQETQYF. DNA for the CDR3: TGTGCCTCAGCGGGACAAAACCAAGAGACCCAGTACTTC.

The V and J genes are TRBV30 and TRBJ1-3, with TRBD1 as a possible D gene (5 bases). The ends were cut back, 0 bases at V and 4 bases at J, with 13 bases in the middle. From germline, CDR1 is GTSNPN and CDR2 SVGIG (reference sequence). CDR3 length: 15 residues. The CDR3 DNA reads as TGTGCCTGGAGTGTACGAGGGGCTCGGGGAAACACCATATATTTT. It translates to CAWSVRGARGNTIYF.

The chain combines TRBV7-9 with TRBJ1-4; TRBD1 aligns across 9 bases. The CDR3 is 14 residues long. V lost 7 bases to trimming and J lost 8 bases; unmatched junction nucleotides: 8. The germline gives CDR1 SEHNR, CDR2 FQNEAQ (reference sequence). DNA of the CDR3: TGTGCCAGCACCTACGACAGGGGGAGGGAAAAACTGTTTTTT. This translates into CASTYDRGREKLFF. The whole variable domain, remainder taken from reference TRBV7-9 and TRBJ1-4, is DTGVSQNPRHKITKRGQNVTFRCDPISEHNRLYWYRQTLGQGPEFLTYFQNEAQLEKSRLLSDRFSAERPKGSFSTLEIQRTEQGDSAMYLCASTYDRGREKLFFGSGTQLSVL.

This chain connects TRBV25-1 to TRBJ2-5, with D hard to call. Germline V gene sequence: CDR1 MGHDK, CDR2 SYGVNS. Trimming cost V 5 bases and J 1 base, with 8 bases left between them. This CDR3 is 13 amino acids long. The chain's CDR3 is CASSQQSQETQYF. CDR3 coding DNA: TGTGCCAGCAGTCAACAGTCCCAAGAGACCCAGTACTTC.

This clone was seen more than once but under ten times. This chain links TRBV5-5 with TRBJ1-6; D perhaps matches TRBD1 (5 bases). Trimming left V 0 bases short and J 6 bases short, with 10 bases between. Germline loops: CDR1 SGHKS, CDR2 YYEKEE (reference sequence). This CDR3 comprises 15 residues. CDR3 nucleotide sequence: TGTGCCAGCAGCTTGGAGGGGCCCATTAATTCACCCCTCCACTTT. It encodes CASSLEGPINSPLHF. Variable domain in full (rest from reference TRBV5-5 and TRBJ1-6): DAGVTQSPTHLIKTRGQQVTLRCSPISGHKSVSWYQQVLGQGPQFIFQYYEKEERGRGNFPDRFSARQFPNYSSELNVNALLLGDSALYLCASSLEGPINSPLHFGNGTRLTVT.

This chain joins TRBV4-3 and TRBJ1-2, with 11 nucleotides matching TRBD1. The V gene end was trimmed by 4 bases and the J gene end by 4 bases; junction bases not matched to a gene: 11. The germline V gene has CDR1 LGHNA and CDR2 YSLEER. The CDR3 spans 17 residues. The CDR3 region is CASSPGQGATTGYGYTF. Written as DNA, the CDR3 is TGCGCCAGCAGCCCAGGACAGGGGGCGACCACTGGCTATGGCTACACCTTC.

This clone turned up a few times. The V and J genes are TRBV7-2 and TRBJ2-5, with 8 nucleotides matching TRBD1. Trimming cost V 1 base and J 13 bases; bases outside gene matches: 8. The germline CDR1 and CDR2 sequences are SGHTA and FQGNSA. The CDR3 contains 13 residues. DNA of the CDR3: TGTGCCAGCAGCTTAGGGGTTGCAGGGGGCATGTACTTC. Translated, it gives CASSLGVAGGMYF.

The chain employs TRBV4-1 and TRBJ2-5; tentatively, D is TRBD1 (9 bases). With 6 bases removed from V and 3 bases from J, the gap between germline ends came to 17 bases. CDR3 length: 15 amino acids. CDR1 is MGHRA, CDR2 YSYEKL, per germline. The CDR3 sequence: CASSRSGTGKETQYF. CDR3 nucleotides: TGCGCCAGCAGTCGTAGCGGGACAGGGAAAGAGACCCAGTACTTC.

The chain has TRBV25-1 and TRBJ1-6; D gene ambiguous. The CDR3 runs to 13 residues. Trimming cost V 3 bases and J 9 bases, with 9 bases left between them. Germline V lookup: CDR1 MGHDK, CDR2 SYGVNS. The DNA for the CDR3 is TGTGCCAGCAGTGAGGCTTTGGGTTCACCCCTCCACTTT. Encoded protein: CASSEALGSPLHF.

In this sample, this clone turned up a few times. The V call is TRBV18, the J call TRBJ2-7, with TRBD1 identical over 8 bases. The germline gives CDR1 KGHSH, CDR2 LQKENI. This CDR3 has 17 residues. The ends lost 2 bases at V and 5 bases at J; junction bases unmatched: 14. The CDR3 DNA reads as TGTGCCAGCTCACCAATAGGTTCTGGACAGGGAGGCAACGAGCAGTACTTC. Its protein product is CASSPIGSGQGGNEQYF.

The CDR3 is CAWSSGGPHEQFF. The CDR3 coding sequence is TGTGCCTGGAGTAGCGGGGGGCCACATGAGCAGTTCTTC. The chain combines TRBV30 with TRBJ2-1, with 9 nucleotides matching TRBD2. The germline CDR1 and CDR2 sequences are GTSNPN and SVGIG (reference sequence). This CDR3 has 13 residues. The V gene end was trimmed by 2 bases and the J gene end by 8 bases; junction bases not matched to a gene: 4.

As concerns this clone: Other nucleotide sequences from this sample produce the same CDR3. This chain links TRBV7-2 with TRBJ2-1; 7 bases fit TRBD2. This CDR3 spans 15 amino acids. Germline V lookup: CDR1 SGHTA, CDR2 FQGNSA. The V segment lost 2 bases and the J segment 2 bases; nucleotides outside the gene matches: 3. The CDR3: CASSLRRGTYNEQFF. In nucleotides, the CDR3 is TGTGCCAGCAGCTTAAGGCGGGGGACCTACAATGAGCAGTTCTTC. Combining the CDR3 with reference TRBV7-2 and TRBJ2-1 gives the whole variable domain GAGVSQSPSNKVTEKGKDVELRCDPISGHTALYWYRQSLGQGLEFLIYFQGNSAPDKSGLPSDRFSAERTGGSVSTLTIQRTQQEDSAVYLCASSLRRGTYNEQFFGPGTRLTVL.

CDR3 in amino acids: CASSLSTNYGYTF. Here the CDR3 DNA reads TGTGCCAGCAGCTTAAGCACCAACTATGGCTACACCTTC. The chain uses TRBV7-2 and TRBJ1-2; no clear D gene. Trimming stripped 2 bases from V and 2 bases from J, with 6 bases between. The CDR3 runs 13 residues. CDR1 is SGHTA and CDR2 is FQGNSA in the germline V gene.

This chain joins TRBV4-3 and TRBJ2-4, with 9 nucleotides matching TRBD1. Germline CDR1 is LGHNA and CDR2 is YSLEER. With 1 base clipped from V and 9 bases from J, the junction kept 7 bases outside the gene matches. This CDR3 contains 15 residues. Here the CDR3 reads CASSQGRDRVGIQYF. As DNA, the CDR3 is TGCGCCAGCAGCCAAGGGAGGGACAGGGTGGGCATTCAGTACTTC.

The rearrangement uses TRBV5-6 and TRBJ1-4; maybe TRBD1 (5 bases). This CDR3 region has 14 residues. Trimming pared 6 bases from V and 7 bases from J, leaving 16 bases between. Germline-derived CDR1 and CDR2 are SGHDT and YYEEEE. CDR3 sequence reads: CASKGQGDGEKLFF. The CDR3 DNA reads TGTGCCAGCAAGGGGCAGGGAGATGGTGAAAAACTGTTTTTT.

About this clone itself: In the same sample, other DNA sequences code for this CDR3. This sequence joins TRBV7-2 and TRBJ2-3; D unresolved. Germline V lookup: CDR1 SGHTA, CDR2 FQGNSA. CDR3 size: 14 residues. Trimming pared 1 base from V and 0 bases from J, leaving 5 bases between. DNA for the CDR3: TGTGCCAGCAGCTTAGGCAGTAGCACAGATACGCAGTATTTT. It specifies CASSLGSSTDTQYF.

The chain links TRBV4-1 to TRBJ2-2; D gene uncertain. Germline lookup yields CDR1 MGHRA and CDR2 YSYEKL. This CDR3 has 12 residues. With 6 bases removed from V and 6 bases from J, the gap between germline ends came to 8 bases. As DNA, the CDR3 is TGCGCCAGCAGTCGGATAGCCGGGGAGCTGTTTTTT. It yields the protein CASSRIAGELFF.

CDR3 loop: CAWSIGQLKAFF. The CDR3 coding sequence is TGTGCCTGGAGTATTGGACAGCTCAAAGCTTTCTTT. This sequence joins TRBV30 and TRBJ1-1; TRBD1 is a possible D gene (6 bases). The V gene lost 2 bases and the J gene lost 9 bases, with 13 bases spanning the gap. The CDR3 is made up of 12 amino acids. Germline V gives CDR1 GTSNPN, CDR2 SVGIG (reference sequence). The full variable domain, its missing parts supplied by reference TRBV30 and TRBJ1-1, is SQTIHQWPATLVQPVGSPLSLECTVEGTSNPNLYWYRQAAGRGLQLLFYSVGIGQISSEVPQNLSASRPQDRQFILSSKKLLLSDSGFYLCAWSIGQLKAFFGQGTRLTVV.

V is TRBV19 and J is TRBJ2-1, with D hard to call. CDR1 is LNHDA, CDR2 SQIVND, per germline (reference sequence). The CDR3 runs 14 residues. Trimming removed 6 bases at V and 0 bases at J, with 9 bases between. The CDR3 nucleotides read TGTGCCAGTAGCCGAGTCAGCTCCTACAATGAGCAGTTCTTC. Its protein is CASSRVSSYNEQFF.

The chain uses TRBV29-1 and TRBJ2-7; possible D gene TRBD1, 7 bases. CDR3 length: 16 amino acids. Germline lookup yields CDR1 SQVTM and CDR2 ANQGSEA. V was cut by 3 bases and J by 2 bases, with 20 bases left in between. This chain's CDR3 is CSVDLGRGVRAYEQYF. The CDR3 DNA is TGCAGCGTTGATCTGGGCAGGGGGGTACGAGCCTACGAGCAGTACTTC.

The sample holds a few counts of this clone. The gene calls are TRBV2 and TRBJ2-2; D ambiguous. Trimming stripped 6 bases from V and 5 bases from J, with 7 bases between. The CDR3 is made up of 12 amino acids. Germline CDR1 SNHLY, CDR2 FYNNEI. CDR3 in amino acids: CASRVYTGELFF. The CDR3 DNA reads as TGTGCCAGCAGGGTTTATACCGGGGAGCTGTTTTTT.

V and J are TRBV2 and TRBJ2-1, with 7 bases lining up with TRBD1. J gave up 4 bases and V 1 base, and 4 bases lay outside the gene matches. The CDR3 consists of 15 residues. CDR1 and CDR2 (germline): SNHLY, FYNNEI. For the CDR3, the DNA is TGTGCCAGCAGTGAAGACAGGGGAGCGTACAATGAGCAGTTCTTC. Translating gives CASSEDRGAYNEQFF.